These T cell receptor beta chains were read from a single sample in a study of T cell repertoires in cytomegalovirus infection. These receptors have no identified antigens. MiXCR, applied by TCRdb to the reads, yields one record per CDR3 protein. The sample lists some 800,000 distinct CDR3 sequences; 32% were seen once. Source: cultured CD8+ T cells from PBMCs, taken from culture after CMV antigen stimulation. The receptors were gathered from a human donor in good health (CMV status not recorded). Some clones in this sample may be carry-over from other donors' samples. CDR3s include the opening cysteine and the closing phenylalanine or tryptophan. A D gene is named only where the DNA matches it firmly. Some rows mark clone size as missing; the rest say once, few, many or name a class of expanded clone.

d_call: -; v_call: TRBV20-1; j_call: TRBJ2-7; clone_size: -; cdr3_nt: TGCAGTGCTAGGAAGCAGGGGAGCTACGAGCAGTACTTC; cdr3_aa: CSARKQGSYEQYF
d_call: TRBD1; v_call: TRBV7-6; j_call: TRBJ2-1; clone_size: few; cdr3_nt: TGTGCCAGCAGCTCACCGGGACAGGTAATAAATGAGCAGTTCTTC; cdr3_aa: CASSSPGQVINEQFF
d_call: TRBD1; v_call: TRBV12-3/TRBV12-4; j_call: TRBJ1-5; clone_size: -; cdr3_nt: TGTGCCAGCAGTGCACCGGGACAGGCAAATCAGCCCCAGCATTTT; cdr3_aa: CASSAPGQANQPQHF
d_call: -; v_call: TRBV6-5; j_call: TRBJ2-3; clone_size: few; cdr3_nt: TGTGCCAGCAGTTACTCGAGCGGAGATACGCAGTATTTT; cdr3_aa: CASSYSSGDTQYF
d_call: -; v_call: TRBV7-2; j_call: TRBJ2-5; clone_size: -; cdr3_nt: TGTGCCAGCAGCTTAGCACTATACCAAGAGACCCAGTACTTC; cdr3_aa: CASSLALYQETQYF
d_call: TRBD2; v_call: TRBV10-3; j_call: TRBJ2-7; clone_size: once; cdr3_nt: TGTGCCATCAGTCGCTGGTCCGTAGCGGGGGGGTCCCTCGAGCAGTACTTC; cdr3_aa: CAISRWSVAGGSLEQYF
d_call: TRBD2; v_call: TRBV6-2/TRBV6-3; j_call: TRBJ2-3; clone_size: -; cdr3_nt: TGTGCCAGCAGTTACTCACCTAGCGGGGGTTCAGATACGCAGTATTTT; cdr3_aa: CASSYSPSGGSDTQYF
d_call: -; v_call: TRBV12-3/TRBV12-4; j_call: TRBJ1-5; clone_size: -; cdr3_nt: TGTGCCAGCAGTTTAGAAAGACCGGGGAGCAATCAGCCCCAGCATTTT; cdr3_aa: CASSLERPGSNQPQHF
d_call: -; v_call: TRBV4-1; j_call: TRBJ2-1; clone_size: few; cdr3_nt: TGCGCCAGCAGTCCATGGGGGACAAGAGACAATGAGCAGTTCTTC; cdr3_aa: CASSPWGTRDNEQFF
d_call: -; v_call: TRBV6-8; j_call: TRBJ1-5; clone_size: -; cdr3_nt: TGTGCCAGCAGTTACCGGGAAAACAATCAGCCCCAGCATTTT; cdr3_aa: CASSYRENNQPQHF
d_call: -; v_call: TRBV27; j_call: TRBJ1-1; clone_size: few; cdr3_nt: TGTGCCAGCAGTTTGAGGGGGATTTCCCCAATGAACACTGAAGCTTTCTTT; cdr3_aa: CASSLRGISPMNTEAFF
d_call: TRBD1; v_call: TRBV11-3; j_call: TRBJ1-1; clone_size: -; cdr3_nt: TGTGCCAGCAGTTCAGAGACAGGGGGCATCACTGAAGCTTTCTTT; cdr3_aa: CASSSETGGITEAFF
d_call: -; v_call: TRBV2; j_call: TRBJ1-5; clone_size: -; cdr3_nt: TGTGCCAGCAGTGAAACGGGGGCGGCTCAGCCCCAGCATTTT; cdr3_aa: CASSETGAAQPQHF
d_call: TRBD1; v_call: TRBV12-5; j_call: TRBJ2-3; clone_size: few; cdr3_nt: TGTGCTAGTGGCCTAGTATCTGGACAGGGCAAAGATACGCAGTATTTT; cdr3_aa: CASGLVSGQGKDTQYF
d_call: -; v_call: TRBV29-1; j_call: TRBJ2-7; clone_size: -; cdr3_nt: TGCAGCGTTGAAACGGGTGCCAACTCCTACGAGCAGTACTTC; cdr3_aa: CSVETGANSYEQYF
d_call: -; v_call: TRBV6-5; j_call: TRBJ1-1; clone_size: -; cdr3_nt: TGTGCCAGCAAGTTAAGGAGGGGTCACACTGAAGCTTTCTTT; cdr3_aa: CASKLRRGHTEAFF
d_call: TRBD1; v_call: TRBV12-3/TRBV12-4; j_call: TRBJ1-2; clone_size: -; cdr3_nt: TGTGCCAGCAGTTTAAAGCGACAGGGGTGGATCACCTTC; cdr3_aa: CASSLKRQGWITF
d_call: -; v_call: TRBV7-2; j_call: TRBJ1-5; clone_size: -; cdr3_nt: TGTGCCAGCAGCTTATTCCCGATTTTAGGACCTCCATATAGCAATCGGCCCCAGCATTTT; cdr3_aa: CASSLFPILGPPYSNRPQHF
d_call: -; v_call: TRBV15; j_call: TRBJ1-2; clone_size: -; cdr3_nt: TGTGCCACCAGCAGTTTATCACGGGGTGAGGGCTACACCTTC; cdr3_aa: CATSSLSRGEGYTF
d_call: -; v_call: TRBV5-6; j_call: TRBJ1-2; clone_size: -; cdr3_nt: TGTGCCAGCAGCTTCAGCTTCACCGGACAGAAAGTATATGGCTACACCTTC; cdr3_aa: CASSFSFTGQKVYGYTF
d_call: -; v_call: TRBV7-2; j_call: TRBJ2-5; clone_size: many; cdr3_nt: TGTGCCAGCAGCTTAGATCTGGGCAACCAAGAGACCCAGTACTTC; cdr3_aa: CASSLDLGNQETQYF
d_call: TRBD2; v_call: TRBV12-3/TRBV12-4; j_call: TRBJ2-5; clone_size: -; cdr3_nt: TGTGCCAGCAGTTTAGGACTAGCGGGCCTCGGGGAGACCCAGTACTTC; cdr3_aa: CASSLGLAGLGETQYF
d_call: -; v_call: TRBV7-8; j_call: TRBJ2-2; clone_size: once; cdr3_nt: TGTGCCAGCAGCTTTACAGAAGACCAAACCGGGGAGCTGTTTTTT; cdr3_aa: CASSFTEDQTGELFF
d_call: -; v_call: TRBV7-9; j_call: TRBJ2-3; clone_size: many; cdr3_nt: TGTGCCAGCATCCCGGGTACAGAGAGGCTCCCTTTCACAGATACGCAGTATTTT; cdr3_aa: CASIPGTERLPFTDTQYF
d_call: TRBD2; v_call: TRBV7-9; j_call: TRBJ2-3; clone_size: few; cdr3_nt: TGTGCCAGCAGCTGGAGCGGGGCGGCCACAGATACGCAGTATTTT; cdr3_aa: CASSWSGAATDTQYF
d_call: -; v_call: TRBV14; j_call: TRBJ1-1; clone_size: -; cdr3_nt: TGTGCCAGCAGCCAAGGCGGGAGAGAGACGGTGAACACTGAAGCTTTCTTT; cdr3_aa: CASSQGGRETVNTEAFF
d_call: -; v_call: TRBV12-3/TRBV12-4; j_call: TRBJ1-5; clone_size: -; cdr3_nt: TGTGCCAGCAGCCCGGGGGGGATTGGGAACAATCAGCCCCAGCATTTT; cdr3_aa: CASSPGGIGNNQPQHF
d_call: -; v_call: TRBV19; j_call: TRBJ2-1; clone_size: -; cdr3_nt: TGTGCCAGTAGTATAGACGACAGTTACCTCAATGAGCAGTTCTTC; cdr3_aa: CASSIDDSYLNEQFF
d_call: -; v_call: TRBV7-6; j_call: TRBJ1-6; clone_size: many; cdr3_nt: TGTGCCAGCAGCCCCCTATCCGGTCAGCGCCTCAATTCACCCCTCCACTTT; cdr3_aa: CASSPLSGQRLNSPLHF
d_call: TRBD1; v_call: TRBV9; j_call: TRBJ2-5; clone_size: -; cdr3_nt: TGTGCCAGCAGCGTAGAGGGGGCCAGAGAGACCCAGTACTTC; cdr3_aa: CASSVEGARETQYF